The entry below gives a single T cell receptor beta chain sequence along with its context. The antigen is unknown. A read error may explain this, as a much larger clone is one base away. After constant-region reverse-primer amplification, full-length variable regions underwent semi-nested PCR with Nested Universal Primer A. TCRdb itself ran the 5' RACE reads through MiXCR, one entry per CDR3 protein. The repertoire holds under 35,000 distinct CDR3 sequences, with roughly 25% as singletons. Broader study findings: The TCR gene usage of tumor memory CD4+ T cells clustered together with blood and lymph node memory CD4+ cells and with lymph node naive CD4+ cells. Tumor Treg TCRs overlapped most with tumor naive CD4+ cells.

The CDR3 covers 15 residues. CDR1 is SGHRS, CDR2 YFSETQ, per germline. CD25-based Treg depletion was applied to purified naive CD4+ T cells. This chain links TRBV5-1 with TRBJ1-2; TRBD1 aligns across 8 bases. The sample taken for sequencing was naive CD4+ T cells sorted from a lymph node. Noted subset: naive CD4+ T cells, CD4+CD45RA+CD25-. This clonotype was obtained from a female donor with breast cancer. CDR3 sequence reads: CAGSSSPGTGYAYTF. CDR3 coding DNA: TGCGCCGGCAGCTCTTCGCCGGGGACAGGTTATGCCTACACCTTC.